The T cell receptor (beta chain) described here comes from a study of graft-versus-host responses after intestinal transplantation. Whole-study context: Recipients received multivisceral, liver-intestinal, or isolated intestinal transplants. Recipients across the board were started on anti-thymocyte globulin induction, then kept on tacrolimus and steroids for around three years. Study-wide findings and caveats: HvG clone declines early post-transplant were associated with peak circulating GvH levels.

Measured with immunoSEQ multiplex PCR; TCRdb has only the in-frame clones, and not every one. The sample lists some 100,000 clones; about 88% were seen once. Details on this clone: Antigen specificity is unknown.

The clonotype comes from a human donor who was the organ donor for an intestinal transplant. The sample in question was unstimulated CD4+ T cells sorted from spleen or lymph node cells, obtained before transplant.

Written as DNA, the CDR3 is TGCGCCAGCAGCTTGGAAGGGTACGAGCAGTACTTC. Its protein is CASSLEGYEQYF. V is TRBV5-1 and J is TRBJ2-7; D remains unclear. Germline V CDR1 and CDR2: SGHRS, YFSETQ. The CDR3 totals 12 residues. Trimming shortened V by 0 bases and J by 4 bases, and 5 bases separated the two germline ends.